These T cell receptor beta chains were read from a single sample in a study of technical replicates of blood from several donors. Clones were read by immunoSEQ multiplex PCR, and TCRdb kept only the in-frame ones, dropping some. The sample includes 100,000 or so clones, over 90% of them seen just once. Sequenced sample: T cells isolated from PBMCs. These TCRs come from a human donor in good health. CDR3s include the opening cysteine and the closing phenylalanine or tryptophan. The D gene is left open where the match is weak. Size is omitted from some rows. Given values are once, few, many or a class for expanded clones.

clone size,J gene,V gene,D gene,CDR3 DNA,CDR3 protein
-,TRBJ2-5,TRBV20-1,-,TGCAGCTCGGGCTCGGGGGAGACCCAGTACTTC,CSSGSGETQYF
-,TRBJ1-1,TRBV2,TRBD1,TGTGCCAGCAGTTGGACAGGGTCCCGGATTGAAGCTTTCTTT,CASSWTGSRIEAFF
-,TRBJ1-1,TRBV11-2,TRBD1,TGTGCCAGCAGCTTAGGGTCGACAGGGAGCCAACTCTTT,CASSLGSTGSQLF
-,TRBJ1-2,TRBV9,-,TGTGCCAGCAGCGGTGAGACAAGTGGCTACACCTTC,CASSGETSGYTF
-,TRBJ1-1,TRBV23-1,-,TGCGCCAGCAGCACCGGACAAGGCAGATCCGTCACTGAAGCTTTCTTT,CASSTGQGRSVTEAFF
-,TRBJ2-3,TRBV18,TRBD1,TGTGCCAGCTCACCGGGACAGGCCCGCACAGATACGCAGTATTTT,CASSPGQARTDTQYF
-,TRBJ2-3,TRBV18,TRBD2,TGTGCCAGCTCACCACCGGGACTAGCGGGAGTTGTAGATACGCAGTATTTT,CASSPPGLAGVVDTQYF
once,TRBJ2-7,TRBV5-1,-,TGCGCCAGCAGCATCCAGGGCGAGAGCTCCTACGAGCAGTACTTC,CASSIQGESSYEQYF
-,TRBJ1-4,TRBV27,TRBD1,TGTGCCAGCAACGACGGGCCAGGGGGCGAAAAACTGTTTTTT,CASNDGPGGEKLFF
-,TRBJ2-7,TRBV2,-,TGTGCCGCTAGCTTTGGGCTACCCTACGAGCAGTACTTC,CAASFGLPYEQYF
-,TRBJ2-1,TRBV11-3,TRBD2,TGTGCCAGCAGCTTGCGGGAGTCGTACAATGAGCAGTTCTTC,CASSLRESYNEQFF
-,TRBJ2-1,TRBV4-2,TRBD2,TGTGCCAGCAGCCAAGGGACTAGCGGGGGGGGTTACAATGAGCAGTTCTTC,CASSQGTSGGGYNEQFF
-,TRBJ1-5,TRBV6-1,-,TGTGCCACCGTAACACAGGCGGATCAGCCCCAGCATTTT,CATVTQADQPQHF
-,TRBJ1-3,TRBV6-5,-,TGTGCCAGCAGCCGGACAGGAAACACCATATATTTT,CASSRTGNTIYF
-,TRBJ2-3,TRBV27,-,TGTGCCAGCAGTGAGTGGGGGCGGGTCCCCCACACAGATACGCAGTATTTT,CASSEWGRVPHTDTQYF
-,TRBJ2-7,TRBV4-1,-,TGCGCCAGCAGCCAAGCTAGCCTGGCCTCCTACGAGCAGTACTTC,CASSQASLASYEQYF
-,TRBJ2-1,TRBV10-1,TRBD1,TGCGCCAGCAGCCAGGACCCTGCGACAGGGAGCTCCTACAATGAGCAGTTCTTC,CASSQDPATGSSYNEQFF
-,TRBJ1-5,TRBV6-1,-,TGTGCCAGCAACCGAGGAGGGGCTATTAATCAGCCCCAGCATTTT,CASNRGGAINQPQHF
-,TRBJ1-2,TRBV28,TRBD1,TGTGCCAGCAGTGAGACAGGGGGCTCTGGCTACACCTTC,CASSETGGSGYTF
-,TRBJ2-7,TRBV7-9,-,TGTGCCAGCAGCTTAGGAGGGAACAAACCCTACGAGCAGTACTTC,CASSLGGNKPYEQYF
once,TRBJ2-7,TRBV2,TRBD2,TGTGCCAGCAGTGATCCCAGCGGGAGGGCCGACTGGTCCTACGAGCAGTACTTC,CASSDPSGRADWSYEQYF
-,TRBJ1-2,TRBV5-8,-,TGTGCCAGCAGCTTAATCCAGAACTATGGCTACACCTTC,CASSLIQNYGYTF
-,TRBJ1-5,TRBV10-3,-,TGTGCCATCAGTGAGACAGGGCCCAATCAGCCCCAGCATTTT,CAISETGPNQPQHF
-,TRBJ1-3,TRBV6-1,-,TGTGCCAGCAGTGCCGGGAACTCTGGAAACACCATATATTTT,CASSAGNSGNTIYF
-,TRBJ2-1,TRBV11-3,-,TGTGCCAGCAGGCAACCGGGACTTTTATACAATGAGCAGTTCTTC,CASRQPGLLYNEQFF
once,TRBJ1-1,TRBV7-9,-,TGTGCCAGCAGTCGAGACCCGGGGACTGAAGCTTTCTTT,CASSRDPGTEAFF
-,TRBJ1-2,TRBV7-9,TRBD1,TGTGCCAGCAGCCATCAGACAGGGGAAGGCTACACCTTC,CASSHQTGEGYTF
-,TRBJ2-1,TRBV7-9,TRBD1,TGTGCCAGCAGCTGGAGACAGGGGCATGAGCAGTTCTTC,CASSWRQGHEQFF
-,TRBJ2-7,TRBV4-1,-,TGCGCCAGCAGCCAAGGTCCGGGAGGAGGGGGAGAGCAGTACTTC,CASSQGPGGGGEQYF
-,TRBJ2-1,TRBV2,TRBD2,TGTGCCAGCACCAGACTAGCGGGAGGGCTGTTCTTC,CASTRLAGGLFF
-,TRBJ2-4,TRBV19,-,TGTGCCAGTAGTATAGAGGGTGGGGGCCGGAACATTCAGTACTTC,CASSIEGGGRNIQYF
-,TRBJ2-7,TRBV27,TRBD2,TGTGCCAGCAGTTTATCGTGGACTAGCCCGCTCCGAGAGCAGTACTTC,CASSLSWTSPLREQYF
-,TRBJ1-4,TRBV28,-,TGTGCCAGCAGTTTATCAGGGATAACTAATGAAAAACTGTTTTTT,CASSLSGITNEKLFF
-,TRBJ2-2,TRBV14,-,TGTGCCAGCAGCCAAGTCGGACTCGGGGAGCTGTTTTTT,CASSQVGLGELFF
-,TRBJ2-2,TRBV9,TRBD2,TGTGCCAGCAGCGTAGGGCTAGCGGGGAACACCGGGGAGCTGTTTTTT,CASSVGLAGNTGELFF
-,TRBJ2-1,TRBV29-1,-,TGCAGCGTTGAAGATCGGTGGGTACAGTTAGTACTTTACAATGAGCAGTTCTTC,CSVEDRWVQLVLYNEQFF
-,TRBJ1-2,TRBV23-1,-,TGCGCCAGCAGTCAATCGCGAAGGGGTGGCTACACCTTC,CASSQSRRGGYTF
-,TRBJ2-7,TRBV15,-,TGTGCCACCAGCAGGGGGGGATTCGAGCAGTACTTC,CATSRGGFEQYF
-,TRBJ2-6,TRBV5-4,TRBD1,TGTGCCAGCAGCGCGATGGGACAGACGTCGTCTGGGGCCAACGTCCTGACTTTC,CASSAMGQTSSGANVLTF
-,TRBJ2-5,TRBV27,TRBD1,TGTGCCAGCAGACGACAGGGTGTGGAGACCCAGTACTTC,CASRRQGVETQYF
-,TRBJ1-4,TRBV11-2,-,TGTGCCAGCAGCTTAATAATCGTCCGGGGCGGAGGGGAAAAACTGTTTTTT,CASSLIIVRGGGEKLFF
once,TRBJ2-1,TRBV7-6,TRBD2,TGTGCCAGCAGCCGACAGGGCCCACTAGGCGGGGGGGCCTACAATGAGCAGTTCTTC,CASSRQGPLGGGAYNEQFF
few,TRBJ2-7,TRBV27,-,TGTGCCAGCTCCGACGGGGTCGGGGGCTACGAGCAGTACTTC,CASSDGVGGYEQYF
-,TRBJ1-5,TRBV19,-,TGTGCCAGTAGTATTTCTAGACAGGGCAATCAGCCCCAGCATTTT,CASSISRQGNQPQHF
once,TRBJ1-1,TRBV5-8,-,TGTGCCAGCAGCCGGACCCAGGGGTCTCGGTTCTTGAACACTGAAGCTTTCTTT,CASSRTQGSRFLNTEAFF
-,TRBJ2-1,TRBV7-2,-,TGTGCCAGCAGCTCCCGGACTCATGGGCCTTACAATGAGCAGTTCTTC,CASSSRTHGPYNEQFF